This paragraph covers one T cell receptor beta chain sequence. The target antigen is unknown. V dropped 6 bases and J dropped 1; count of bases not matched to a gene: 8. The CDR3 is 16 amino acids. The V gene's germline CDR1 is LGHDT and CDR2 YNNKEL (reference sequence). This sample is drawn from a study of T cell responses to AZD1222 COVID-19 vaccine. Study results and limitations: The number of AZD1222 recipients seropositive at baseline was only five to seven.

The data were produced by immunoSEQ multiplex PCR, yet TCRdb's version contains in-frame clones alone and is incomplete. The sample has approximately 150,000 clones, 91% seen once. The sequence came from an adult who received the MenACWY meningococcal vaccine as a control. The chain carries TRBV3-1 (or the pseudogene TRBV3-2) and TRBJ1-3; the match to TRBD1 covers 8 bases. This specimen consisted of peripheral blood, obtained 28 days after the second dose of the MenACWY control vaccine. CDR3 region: CASRDTGGSSGNTIYF. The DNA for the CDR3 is TGTGCCAGCAGAGATACAGGGGGTAGTTCTGGAAACACCATATATTTT.